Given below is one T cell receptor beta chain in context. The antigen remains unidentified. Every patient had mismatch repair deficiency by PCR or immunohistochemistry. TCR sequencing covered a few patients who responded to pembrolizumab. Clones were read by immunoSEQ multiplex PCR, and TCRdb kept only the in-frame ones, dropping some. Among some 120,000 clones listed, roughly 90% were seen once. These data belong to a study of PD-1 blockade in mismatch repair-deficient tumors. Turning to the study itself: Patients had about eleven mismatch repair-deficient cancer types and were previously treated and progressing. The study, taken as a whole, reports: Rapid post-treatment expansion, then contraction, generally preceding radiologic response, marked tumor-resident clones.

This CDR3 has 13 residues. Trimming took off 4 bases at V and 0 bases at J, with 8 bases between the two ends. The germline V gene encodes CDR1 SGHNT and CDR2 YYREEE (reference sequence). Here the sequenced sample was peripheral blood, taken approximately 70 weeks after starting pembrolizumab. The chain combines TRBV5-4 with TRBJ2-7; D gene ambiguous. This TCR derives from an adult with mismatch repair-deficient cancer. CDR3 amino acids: CASSLESSYEQYF. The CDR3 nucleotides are TGTGCCAGCAGCCTAGAAAGCTCCTACGAGCAGTACTTC.